The T cell receptor beta chain under discussion was sequenced for a study of OX40 agonist ivuxolimab in advanced cancers. Study in general: Participants, approximately 81% male, averaged around 60 years of age, ranging from about 23 to 90.

Assay used: immunoSEQ multiplex PCR; TCRdb lists only in-frame clones, some missing. The sample yields around 26,000 clones, 88% seen once. Regarding this clone: Its matching antigen is unknown.

Whole-study results and caveats: There was clonal expansion of CD4+ and CD8+ blood T cells by week 6 at 0.1 to 3.0 mg/kg.

This sequence was found in an adult with an advanced solid tumor such as melanoma, head and neck, liver or kidney cancer. The specimen comprised CD4+ or CD8+ T cells sorted from blood, sampled in a trial of the OX40 agonist ivuxolimab.

In DNA form, the CDR3 reads TGTGCCAGCAGTCCCCTTCCGGGCGTAACGTTCGGGGAGCTGTTTTTT. The encoded protein is CASSPLPGVTFGELFF. The chain combines TRBV28 with TRBJ2-2; D remains unclear. The ends were cut back, 5 bases at V and 7 bases at J, with 20 bases in the middle. Germline V lookup: CDR1 MDHEN, CDR2 SYDVKM. This CDR3 is built from 16 residues. The full variable domain, in which reference TRBV28 and TRBJ2-2 provide the parts outside the CDR3, is DVKVTQSSRYLVKRTGEKVFLECVQDMDHENMFWYRQDPGLGLRLIYFSYDVKMKEKGDIPEGYSVSREKKERFSLILESASTNQTSMYLCASSPLPGVTFGELFFGEGSRLTVL.